The 14 T cell receptor beta chains below all came from one sample that was sequenced in a study of blood T cells in healthy people across ages. Primed by a sample-barcoded 5' primer and a J-beta primer mix, a second PCR proceeded for roughly 6 to 12 cycles. In TCRdb, the 5' RACE reads were re-called with MiXCR into one record per CDR3 protein. There are about 730,000 distinct CDR3 sequences in the sample; about 40% occur only once, and about 20% lies in the top ten. The sequenced sample consisted of blood. These TCRs come from a woman aged 60 to 75 in good health.

The chain joins TRBV20-1 to TRBJ2-5; TRBD2 aligns across 7 bases. The trim removed 4 bases at V and 4 bases at J, leaving 6 bases unmatched. CDR3 length: 13 residues. Germline V lookup: CDR1 DFQATT, CDR2 SNEGSKA (reference sequence). CDR3 nucleotide sequence: TGCAGTGCTACTCCAGCGGGGTCAGAGACCCAGTACTTC. This encodes CSATPAGSETQYF.

The rearrangement links TRBV5-1 to TRBJ1-1; D call uncertain. CDR3 size: 14 residues. The ends were cut back, 2 bases at V and 6 bases at J, with 14 bases in the middle. The germline CDR1 and CDR2 sequences are SGHRS and YFSETQ. The CDR3 is CASSFSTTTPEAFF. Written as DNA, the CDR3 is TGCGCCAGCAGCTTCAGTACCACAACGCCTGAAGCTTTCTTT.

The rearrangement uses TRBV12-5 and TRBJ2-1, with 11 bases identical to TRBD2. The CDR3 runs 15 residues. Trimming removed 6 bases from V and 7 bases from J; junction bases left unmatched: 8. In germline, CDR1 is LGHNT, CDR2 FRNRAP. The CDR3 reads CASGTLAGGDNEQFF. For the CDR3, the DNA is TGTGCTAGTGGAACTCTAGCGGGAGGAGATAATGAGCAGTTCTTC.

J is TRBJ2-3 and V is TRBV12-3 or TRBV12-4; 7 bases are shared with TRBD2. The length of the CDR3 is 17 residues. V shed 6 bases and J 1 base; nucleotides not matched to a gene: 13. CDR3 region: CASSRAAQTSGTDTQYF. As DNA, the CDR3 is TGTGCCAGCAGCAGAGCAGCCCAAACTAGCGGCACAGATACGCAGTATTTT.

The table lists this clonotype with many counts. The chain is built from TRBV12-3 or TRBV12-4 and TRBJ2-3; D gene uncertain. The CDR3 consists of 10 residues. V was trimmed by 5 bases and J by 6 bases, leaving 3 bases between them. The CDR3 reads CASSADTQYF. DNA of the CDR3: TGTGCCAGCAGTGCGGATACGCAGTATTTT.

About this clonotype: The junction does not match germline at one end; this may be a read error. V is TRBV13 and J is TRBJ2-7; D gene ambiguous. This CDR3 contains 14 residues. Germline V gene data show CDR1 as PRHDT and CDR2 as FYEKMQ (reference sequence). DNA of the CDR3: TGCGCCAGCAGCTTGCGCCCCTCCTACAATGAGCAGTACTTC. This sequence encodes CASSLRPSYNEQYF.

The chain has TRBV29-1 and TRBJ2-3, with TRBD2 identical over 8 bases. The germline gives CDR1 SQVTM, CDR2 ANQGSEA. Germline trimming cut 3 bases from V and 0 bases from J; bases unmatched to any gene: 2. The length of the CDR3 is 14 residues. The CDR3 nucleotides read TGCAGCGTTGACAAGCGGGAGAGCACAGATACGCAGTATTTT. Translating gives CSVDKRESTDTQYF.

This rearrangement joins TRBV7-9 to TRBJ2-1; D possibly uses TRBD1 or TRBD2 (5 bases each). CDR3 size: 15 residues. V gave up 4 bases and J gave up 5 bases, with 15 bases separating them. Looked up from germline, CDR1 is SEHNR and CDR2 is FQNEAQ (reference sequence). CDR3 nucleotides: TGTGCCAGCAGCTCGGGGCCTGGTTCTAACAATGAGCAGTTCTTC. Its protein is CASSSGPGSNNEQFF.

The chain carries TRBV24-1 and TRBJ1-5; D uncertain. Germline-derived CDR1 and CDR2 are KGHDR and SFDVKD. The CDR3 is made up of 15 amino acids. V dropped 4 bases and J dropped 4 bases, with 13 bases sitting between them. DNA for the CDR3: TGTGCCACCAGTGAAAACGCCAACACAAATCAGCCCCAGCATTTT. Translating gives CATSENANTNQPQHF.

The chain combines TRBV7-6 with TRBJ2-1; perhaps TRBD1 as D (6 bases). Germline-derived CDR1 and CDR2 are SGHVS and FNYEAQ. The length of the CDR3 is 15 residues. The ends were cut back, 6 bases at V and 2 bases at J, with 14 bases in the middle. The CDR3 spells CASSQDSEPYNEQFF. The DNA for the CDR3 is TGTGCCAGCAGTCAGGACAGCGAGCCCTACAATGAGCAGTTCTTC. Variable domain in full (rest from reference TRBV7-6 and TRBJ2-1): GAGVSQSPRYKVTKRGQDVALRCDPISGHVSLYWYRQALGQGPEFLTYFNYEAQQDKSGLPNDRFSAERPEGSISTLTIQRTEQRDSAMYRCASSQDSEPYNEQFFGPGTRLTVL.

The chain uses TRBV20-1 and TRBJ2-1; 8 positions agree with TRBD1. Trimming cost V 3 bases and J 4 bases; bases outside gene matches: 14. Looked up from germline, CDR1 is DFQATT and CDR2 is SNEGSKA (reference sequence). This CDR3 spans 17 amino acids. CDR3 sequence reads: CSASPLGQGDIYNEQFF. DNA for the CDR3: TGCAGTGCTAGCCCCCTAGGACAGGGTGATATTTACAATGAGCAGTTCTTC.

The V gene is TRBV6-1, the J gene TRBJ2-4; D is uncertain. From germline, CDR1 is MNHNS and CDR2 SASEGT. This CDR3 comprises 15 residues. V shed 0 bases and J shed 0 bases, with 6 bases lying between them. As DNA, the CDR3 is TGTGCCAGCAGTGAAGCGACCCTAGCCAAAAACATTCAGTACTTC. It codes for CASSEATLAKNIQYF.

This clonotype was recorded once. This chain connects TRBV18 to TRBJ2-7, with 10 bases identical to TRBD2. With the DNA end fitting TRBJ2-5 better, the J assignment may be wrong. Germline V CDR1 and CDR2: KGHSH, LQKENI. This CDR3 contains 17 residues. The CDR3 loop reads CASSPFTSGNAKKTQYF. CDR3 nucleotide sequence: TGTGCCAGCTCGCCCTTTACTAGCGGGAACGCCAAGAAGACCCAGTACTTC.

The chain uses TRBV6-6 and TRBJ2-3, with 7 positions matching TRBD1. Germline CDR1 is MNHNY and CDR2 is SVGAGI (reference sequence). This CDR3 spans 15 amino acids. V was clipped by 2 bases and J by 6 bases; unmatched bases: 8. This CDR3 reads CASSYLRGSVDTQYF. For the CDR3, the DNA is TGTGCCAGCAGTTACCTCAGGGGGAGTGTGGATACGCAGTATTTT.